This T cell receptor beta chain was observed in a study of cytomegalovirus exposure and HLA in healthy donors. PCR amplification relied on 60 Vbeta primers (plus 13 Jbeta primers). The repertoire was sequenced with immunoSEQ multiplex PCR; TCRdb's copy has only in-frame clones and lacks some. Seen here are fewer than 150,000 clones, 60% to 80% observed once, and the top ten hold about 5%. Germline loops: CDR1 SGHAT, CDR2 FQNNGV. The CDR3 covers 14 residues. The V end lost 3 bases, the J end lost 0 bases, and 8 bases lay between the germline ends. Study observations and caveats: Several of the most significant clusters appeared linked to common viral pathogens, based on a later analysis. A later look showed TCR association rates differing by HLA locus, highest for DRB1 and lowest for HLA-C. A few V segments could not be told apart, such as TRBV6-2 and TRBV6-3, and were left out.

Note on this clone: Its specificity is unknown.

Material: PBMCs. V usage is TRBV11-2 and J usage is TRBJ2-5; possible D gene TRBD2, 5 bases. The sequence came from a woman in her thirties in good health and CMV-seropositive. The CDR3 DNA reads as TGTGCCAGCAGCTTCGGCGGGTACCAAGAGACCCAGTACTTC. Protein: CASSFGGYQETQYF. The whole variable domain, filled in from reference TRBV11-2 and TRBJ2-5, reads EAGVAQSPRYKIIEKRQSVAFWCNPISGHATLYWYQQILGQGPKLLIQFQNNGVVDDSQLPKDRFSAERLKGVDSTLKIQPAKLEDSAVYLCASSFGGYQETQYFGPGTRLLVL.